This TCR beta chain was documented in a study of cytomegalovirus exposure and HLA in healthy donors. Points on this clone: Its antigen is as yet unknown.

The study's findings and limits: Later analysis suggested most CMV-associated TCR beta chains were HLA-restricted. TCR beta V- and J-gene trimming was later associated with a missense DCLRE1C variant. Rates of TCR association differed by HLA locus in a later analysis, with DRB1 highest and HLA-C lowest.

60 Vbeta and 13 Jbeta primers were used in PCR. Here immunoSEQ multiplex PCR was the method, and the copy in TCRdb shows in-frame clones only, minus some. This listing includes about 58,000 clones. Everyone who donated was a healthy bone marrow donor. Sequencing was carried out using PBMCs. The TCR originated in a woman between 18 and 29 years old in good health and CMV-seronegative.

The DNA of the CDR3 is TGTGCCAGCAGACGTAACCCGGGACAGGGTACTTCACCCCTCCACTTT. Translated, it gives CASRRNPGQGTSPLHF. V and J are TRBV7-9 and TRBJ1-6, with 9 bases that match TRBD1. Unmatched junction bases numbered 12, after V lost 6 bases and J lost 9 bases. CDR1 is SEHNR, CDR2 FQNEAQ, per germline (reference sequence). The CDR3 is 16 residues long.